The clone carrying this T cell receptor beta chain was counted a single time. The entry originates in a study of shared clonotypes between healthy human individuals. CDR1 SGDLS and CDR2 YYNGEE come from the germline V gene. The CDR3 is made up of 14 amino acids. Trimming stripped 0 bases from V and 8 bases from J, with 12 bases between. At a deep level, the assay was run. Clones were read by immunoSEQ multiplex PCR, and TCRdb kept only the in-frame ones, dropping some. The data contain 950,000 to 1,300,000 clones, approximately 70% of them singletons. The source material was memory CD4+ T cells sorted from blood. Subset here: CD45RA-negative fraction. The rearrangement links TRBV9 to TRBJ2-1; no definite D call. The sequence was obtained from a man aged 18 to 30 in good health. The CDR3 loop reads CASSVGDPRDEQFF. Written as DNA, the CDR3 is TGTGCCAGCAGCGTAGGAGACCCACGGGATGAGCAGTTCTTC.